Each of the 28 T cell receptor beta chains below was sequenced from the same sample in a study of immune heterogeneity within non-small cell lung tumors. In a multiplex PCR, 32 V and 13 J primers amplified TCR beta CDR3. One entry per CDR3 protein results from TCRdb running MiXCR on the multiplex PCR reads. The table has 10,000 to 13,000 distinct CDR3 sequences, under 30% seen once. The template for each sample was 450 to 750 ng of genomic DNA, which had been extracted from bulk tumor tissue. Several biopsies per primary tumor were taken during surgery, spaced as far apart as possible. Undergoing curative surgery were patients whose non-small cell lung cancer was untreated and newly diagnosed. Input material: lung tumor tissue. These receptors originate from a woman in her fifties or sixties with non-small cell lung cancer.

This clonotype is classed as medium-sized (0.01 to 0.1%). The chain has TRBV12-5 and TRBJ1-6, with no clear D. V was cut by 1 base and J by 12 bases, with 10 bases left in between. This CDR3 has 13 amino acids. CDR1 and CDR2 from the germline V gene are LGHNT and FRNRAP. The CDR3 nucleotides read TGTGCTAGTGGTTTGGACCCCTATTTACCCCTCCACTTT. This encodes CASGLDPYLPLHF.

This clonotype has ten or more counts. This CDR3 reads CASTRGDFDYGYTF. The CDR3 nucleotides are TGCGCCAGCACCAGGGGGGACTTCGACTATGGCTACACCTTC. The V call is TRBV5-1, the J call TRBJ1-2; TRBD1 matches at 7 bases. Trimming at V came to 6 bases and at J to 3 bases, leaving 8 bases not matched to a gene. CDR1 is SGHRS, CDR2 YFSETQ, per germline. This CDR3 comprises 14 residues.

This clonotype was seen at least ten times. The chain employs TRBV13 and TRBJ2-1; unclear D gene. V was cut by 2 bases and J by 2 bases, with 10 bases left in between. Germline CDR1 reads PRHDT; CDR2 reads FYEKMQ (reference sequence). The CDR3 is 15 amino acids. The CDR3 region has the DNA TGTGCCAGCAGCTTAAGTGTTAGTGCCTACAATGAGCAGTTCTTC. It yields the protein CASSLSVSAYNEQFF.

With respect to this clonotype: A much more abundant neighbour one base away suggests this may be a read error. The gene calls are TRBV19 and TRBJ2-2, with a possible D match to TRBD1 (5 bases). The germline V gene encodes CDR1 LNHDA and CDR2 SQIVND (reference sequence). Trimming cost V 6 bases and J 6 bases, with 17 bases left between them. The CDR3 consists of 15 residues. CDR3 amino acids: CASRVQQGYSGELFF. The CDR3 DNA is TGTGCCAGTAGAGTACAGCAGGGATATTCCGGGGAGCTGTTTTTT. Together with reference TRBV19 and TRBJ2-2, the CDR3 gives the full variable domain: DGGITQSPKYLFRKEGQNVTLSCEQNLNHDAMYWYRQDPGQGLRLIYYSQIVNDFQKGDIAEGYSVSREKKESFPLTVTSAQKNPTAFYLCASRVQQGYSGELFFGEGSRLTVL.

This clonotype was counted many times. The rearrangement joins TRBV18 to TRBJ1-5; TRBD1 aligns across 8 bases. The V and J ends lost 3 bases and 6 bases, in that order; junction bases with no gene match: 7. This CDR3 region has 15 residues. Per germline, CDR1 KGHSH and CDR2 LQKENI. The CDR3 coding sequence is TGTGCCAGCTCACCTGGGAGCAGGGGGCGTCAGCCCCAGCATTTT. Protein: CASSPGSRGRQPQHF.

The CDR3 nucleotides read TGTGCCAGCAGCAAAAGCGGAGAGACCCAGTACTTC. Translating it yields CASSKSGETQYF. The V gene is TRBV7-3, the J gene TRBJ2-5; TRBD2 is a possible D gene (5 bases). Per the germline V gene, CDR1 is SGHTA and CDR2 is FQGTGA. The V and J ends lost 5 bases and 4 bases respectively, with 8 bases between them. CDR3 length: 12 amino acids.

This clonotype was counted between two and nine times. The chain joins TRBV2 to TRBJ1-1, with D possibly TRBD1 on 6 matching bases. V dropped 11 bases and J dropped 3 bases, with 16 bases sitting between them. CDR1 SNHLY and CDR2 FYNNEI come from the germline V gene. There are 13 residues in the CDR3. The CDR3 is CASKGGVYTEAFF. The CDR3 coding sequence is TGTGCCTCTAAGGGGGGTGTCTACACTGAAGCTTTCTTT.

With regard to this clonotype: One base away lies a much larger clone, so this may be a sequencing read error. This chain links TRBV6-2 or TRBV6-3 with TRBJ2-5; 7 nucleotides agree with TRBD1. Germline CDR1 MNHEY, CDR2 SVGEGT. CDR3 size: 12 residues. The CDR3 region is CSSSYSNRDRDF. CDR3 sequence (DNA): TGTTCCAGCAGTTACTCGAACCGGGACAGAGACTTC.

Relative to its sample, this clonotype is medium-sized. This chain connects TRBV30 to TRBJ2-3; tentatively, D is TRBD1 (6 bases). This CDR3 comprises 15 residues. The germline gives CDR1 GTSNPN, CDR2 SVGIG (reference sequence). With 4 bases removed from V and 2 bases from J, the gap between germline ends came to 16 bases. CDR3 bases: TGTGCCTGGATCGGACAGCCCGAGCACACAGATACGCAGTATTTT. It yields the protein CAWIGQPEHTDTQYF.

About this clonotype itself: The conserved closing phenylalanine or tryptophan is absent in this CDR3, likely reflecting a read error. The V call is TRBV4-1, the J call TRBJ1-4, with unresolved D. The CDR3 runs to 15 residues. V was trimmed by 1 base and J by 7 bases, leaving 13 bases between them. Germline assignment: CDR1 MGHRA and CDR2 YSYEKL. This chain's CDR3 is CASSQVGTVGEKLFL. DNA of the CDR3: TGCGCCAGCAGCCAAGTGGGTACCGTGGGTGAAAAACTGTTTCTT.

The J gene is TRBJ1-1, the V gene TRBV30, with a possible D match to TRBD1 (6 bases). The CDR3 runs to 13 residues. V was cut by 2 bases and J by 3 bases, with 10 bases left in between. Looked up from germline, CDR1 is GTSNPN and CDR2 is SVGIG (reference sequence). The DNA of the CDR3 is TGTGCCTGGAGTTCGCAGGGGTACACTGAAGCTTTCTTT. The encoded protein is CAWSSQGYTEAFF.

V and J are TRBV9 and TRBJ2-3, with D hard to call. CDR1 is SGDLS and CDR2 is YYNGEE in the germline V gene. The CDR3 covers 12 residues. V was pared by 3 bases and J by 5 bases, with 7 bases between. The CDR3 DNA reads TGTGCCAGCAGCGCGAAGAGAGATACGCAGTATTTT. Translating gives CASSAKRDTQYF.

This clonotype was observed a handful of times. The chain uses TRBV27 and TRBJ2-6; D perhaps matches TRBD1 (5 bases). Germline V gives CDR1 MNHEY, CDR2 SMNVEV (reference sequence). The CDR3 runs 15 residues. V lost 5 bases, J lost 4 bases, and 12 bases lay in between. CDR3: CASSLQGNGANVLTF. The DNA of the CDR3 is TGTGCCAGCAGTCTCCAGGGTAACGGGGCCAACGTCCTGACTTTC. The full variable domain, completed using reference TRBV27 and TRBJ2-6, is EAQVTQNPRYLITVTGKKLTVTCSQNMNHEYMSWYRQDPGLGLRQIYYSMNVEVTDKGDVPEGYKVSRKEKRNFPLILESPSPNQTSLYFCASSLQGNGANVLTFGAGSRLTVL.

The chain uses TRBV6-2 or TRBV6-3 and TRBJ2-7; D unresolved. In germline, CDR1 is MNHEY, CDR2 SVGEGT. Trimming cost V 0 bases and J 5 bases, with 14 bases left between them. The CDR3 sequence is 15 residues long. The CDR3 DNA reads TGTGCCAGCAGTTACTCAGCATTGAACCGGAACGAGCAGTACTTC. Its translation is CASSYSALNRNEQYF.

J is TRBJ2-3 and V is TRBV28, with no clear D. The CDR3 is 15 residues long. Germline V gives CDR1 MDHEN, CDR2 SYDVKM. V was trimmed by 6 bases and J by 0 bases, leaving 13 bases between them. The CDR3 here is CASSPRYSSTDTQYF. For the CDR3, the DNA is TGTGCCAGCAGCCCTCGGTACAGCAGCACAGATACGCAGTATTTT.

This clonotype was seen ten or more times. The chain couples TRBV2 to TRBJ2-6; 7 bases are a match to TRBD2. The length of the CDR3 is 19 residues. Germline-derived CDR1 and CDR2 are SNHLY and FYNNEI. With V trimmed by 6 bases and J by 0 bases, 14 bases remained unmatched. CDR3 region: CASSPRRASGRSGANVLTF. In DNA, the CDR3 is TGTGCCAGCAGCCCCCGTCGGGCTAGCGGACGCTCTGGGGCCAACGTCCTGACTTTC.

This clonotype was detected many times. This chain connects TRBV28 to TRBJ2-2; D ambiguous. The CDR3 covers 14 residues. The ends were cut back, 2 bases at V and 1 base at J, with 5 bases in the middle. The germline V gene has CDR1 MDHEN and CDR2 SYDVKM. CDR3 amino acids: CASSLPVNTGELFF. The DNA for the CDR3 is TGTGCCAGCAGTTTACCAGTGAACACCGGGGAGCTGTTTTTT.

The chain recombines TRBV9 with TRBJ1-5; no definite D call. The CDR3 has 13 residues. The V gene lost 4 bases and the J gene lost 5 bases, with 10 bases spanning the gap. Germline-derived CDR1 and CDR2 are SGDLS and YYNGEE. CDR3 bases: TGTGCCAGCAGCACCAGCTCAGATCAGCCCCAGCATTTT. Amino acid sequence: CASSTSSDQPQHF. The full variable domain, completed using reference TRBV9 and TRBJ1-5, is DSGVTQTPKHLITATGQRVTLRCSPRSGDLSVYWYQQSLDQGLQFLIQYYNGEERAKGNILERFSAQQFPDLHSELNLSSLELGDSALYFCASSTSSDQPQHFGDGTRLSIL.

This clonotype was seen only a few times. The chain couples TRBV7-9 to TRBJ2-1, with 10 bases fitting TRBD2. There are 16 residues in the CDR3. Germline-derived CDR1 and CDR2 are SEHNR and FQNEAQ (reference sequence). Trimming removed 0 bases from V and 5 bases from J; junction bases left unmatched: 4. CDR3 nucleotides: TGTGCCAGCAGCTTAGCGTTTCTAGCGGGAGACAATGAGCAGTTCTTC. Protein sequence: CASSLAFLAGDNEQFF.

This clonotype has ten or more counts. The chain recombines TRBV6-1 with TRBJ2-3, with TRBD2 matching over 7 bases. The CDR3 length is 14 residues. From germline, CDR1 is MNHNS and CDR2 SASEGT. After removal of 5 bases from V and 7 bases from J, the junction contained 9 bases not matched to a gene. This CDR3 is CASSFGGSRNTQYF. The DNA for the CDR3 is TGTGCCAGCAGTTTCGGCGGGAGCAGGAATACGCAGTATTTT.

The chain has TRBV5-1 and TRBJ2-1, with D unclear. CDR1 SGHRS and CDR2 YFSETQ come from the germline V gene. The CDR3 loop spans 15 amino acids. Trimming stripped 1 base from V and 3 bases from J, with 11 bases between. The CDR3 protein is CASSLLGQIYNEQFF. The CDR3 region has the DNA TGCGCCAGCAGCTTGTTAGGTCAAATCTACAATGAGCAGTTCTTC.

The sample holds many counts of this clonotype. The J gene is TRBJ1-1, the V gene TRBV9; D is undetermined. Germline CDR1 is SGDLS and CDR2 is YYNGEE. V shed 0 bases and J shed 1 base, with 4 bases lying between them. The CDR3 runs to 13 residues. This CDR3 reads CASSVEANTEAFF. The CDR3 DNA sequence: TGTGCCAGCAGCGTAGAAGCGAACACTGAAGCTTTCTTT.

The CDR3 DNA is TGTGCCAGCAGCCAAGATGGCGGGGTTCGCACAGATACGCAGTATTTT. It is translated as CASSQDGGVRTDTQYF. This sequence joins TRBV4-2 and TRBJ2-3; tentatively, D is TRBD2 (6 bases). Germline lookup yields CDR1 LGHNA and CDR2 YNFKEQ. Trimming removed 0 bases from V and 1 base from J, with 11 bases in between. The CDR3 runs 16 residues.

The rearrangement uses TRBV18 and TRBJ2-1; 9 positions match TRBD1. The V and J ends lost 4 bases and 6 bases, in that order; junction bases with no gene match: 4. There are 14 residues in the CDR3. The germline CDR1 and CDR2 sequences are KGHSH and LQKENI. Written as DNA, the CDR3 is TGTGCCAGCTCACAGGGACAGGGTGTCAATGAGCAGTTCTTC. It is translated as CASSQGQGVNEQFF.

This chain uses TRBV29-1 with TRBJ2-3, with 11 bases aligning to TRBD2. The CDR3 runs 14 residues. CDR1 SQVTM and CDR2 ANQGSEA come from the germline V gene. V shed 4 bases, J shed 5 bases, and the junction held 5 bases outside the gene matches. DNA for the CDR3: TGCAGCGTTGGGGAACTAGCGGGAGTAGATACGCAGTATTTT. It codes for CSVGELAGVDTQYF.

The CDR3 region is CASSLGQATEAFF. The CDR3 DNA reads TGTGCCAGCAGTTTAGGACAGGCCACTGAAGCTTTCTTT. The chain carries TRBV28 and TRBJ1-1; 7 nucleotides match TRBD1. This CDR3 contains 13 residues. The V gene's germline CDR1 is MDHEN and CDR2 SYDVKM. Germline trimming cut 2 bases from V and 4 bases from J; bases unmatched to any gene: 1.

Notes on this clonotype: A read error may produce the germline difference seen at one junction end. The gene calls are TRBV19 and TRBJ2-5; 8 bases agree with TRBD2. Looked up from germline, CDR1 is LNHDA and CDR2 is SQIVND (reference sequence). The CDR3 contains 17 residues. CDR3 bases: TGTGCCAATAGTATAGCCCGCAGGGCGGGGGGAAGGGAGACCCAGTACTTC. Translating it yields CANSIARRAGGRETQYF.

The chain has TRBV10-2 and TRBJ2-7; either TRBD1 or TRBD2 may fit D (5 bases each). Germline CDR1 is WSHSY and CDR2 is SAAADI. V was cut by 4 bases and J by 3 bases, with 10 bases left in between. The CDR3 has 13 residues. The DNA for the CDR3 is TGCGCCAGCAGTGCCGGGACCAACTACGAGCAGTACTTC. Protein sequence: CASSAGTNYEQYF.